The clone carrying this T cell receptor beta chain was seen at least ten times. The antigen is not known. These data originate in a study of spatial heterogeneity in lung cancer. Overall study context: Median follow-up for sequenced PBMC samples was 2 to 3 years after resection, when such samples existed.

Each TCR cDNA molecule bore a unique molecular identifier. TCRdb recomputed calls from the 5' RACE reads with MiXCR, one row per CDR3 protein. The sample lists roughly 34,000 distinct CDR3 sequences, under 9% occurring once. The germline CDR1 and CDR2 sequences are ENHRY and SYGVKD. The CDR3 totals 16 residues. Trimming removed 6 bases from V and 3 bases from J, with 17 bases in between. Study-wide results and caveats: Resection saw ubiquitous expanded tumor TCRs appear in blood more than follow-up did.

The time point denotes: blood at routine non-recurrence follow-up after resection. No cells were sorted before sequencing. The whole RNA sequenced was extracted from tumor, nontumor lung or frozen PBMC. This receptor was taken from a male donor with early-stage non-small cell lung cancer. Sequenced material: PBMCs, taken at follow-up. This chain links TRBV10-3 with TRBJ1-4; perhaps TRBD1 as D (6 bases). The CDR3 spells CAISPTSGTSNEKLFF. CDR3 coding DNA: TGTGCCATCAGCCCGACCTCCGGGACATCTAATGAAAAACTGTTTTTT.